The source of this TCR beta chain is a study of lung T cells in sarcoidosis with Löfgren's syndrome. Study information: CD4+ T cells build up in sarcoidosis bronchoalveolar lavage fluid. Study results and limitations: The most expanded V genes in Löfgren's patients were reportedly TRAV12-1 and TRBV2.

Trimming removed 5 bases at V and 3 bases at J, with 11 bases between. The CDR3 runs 14 residues. Via MiXCR, TCRdb re-called the reads, giving one row per CDR3 protein. The profile covers over a thousand distinct CDR3 sequences, with approximately 27% appearing a single time and 55% to 60% taken by the ten largest. This clonotype is labeled medium-sized. What it recognizes is unknown. The rearrangement links TRBV12-3 or TRBV12-4 to TRBJ1-5; D possibly corresponds to TRBD1 (6 bases). This receptor was identified in a human donor with sarcoidosis (Löfgren's syndrome or another form), or a control subject (not recorded which). Sequenced material: CD4+ T cells from bronchoalveolar lavage. CDR3 protein: CASSPTGTNQPQHF. For the CDR3, the DNA is TGTGCCAGCAGTCCGACAGGTACCAATCAGCCCCAGCATTTT.